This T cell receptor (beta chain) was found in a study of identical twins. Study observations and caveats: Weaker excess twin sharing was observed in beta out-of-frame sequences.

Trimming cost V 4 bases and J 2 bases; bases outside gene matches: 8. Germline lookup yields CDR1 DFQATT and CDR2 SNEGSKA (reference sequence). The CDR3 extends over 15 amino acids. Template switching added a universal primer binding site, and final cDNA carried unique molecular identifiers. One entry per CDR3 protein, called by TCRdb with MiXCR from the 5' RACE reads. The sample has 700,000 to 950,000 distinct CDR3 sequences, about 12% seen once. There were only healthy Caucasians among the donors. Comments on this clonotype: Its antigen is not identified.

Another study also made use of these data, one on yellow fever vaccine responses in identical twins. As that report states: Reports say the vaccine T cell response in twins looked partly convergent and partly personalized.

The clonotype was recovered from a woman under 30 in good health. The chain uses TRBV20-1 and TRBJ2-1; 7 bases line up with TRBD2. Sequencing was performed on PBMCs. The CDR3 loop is CSATSGTTTYNEQFF. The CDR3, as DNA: TGCAGTGCTACTTCCGGGACTACCACCTACAATGAGCAGTTCTTC.